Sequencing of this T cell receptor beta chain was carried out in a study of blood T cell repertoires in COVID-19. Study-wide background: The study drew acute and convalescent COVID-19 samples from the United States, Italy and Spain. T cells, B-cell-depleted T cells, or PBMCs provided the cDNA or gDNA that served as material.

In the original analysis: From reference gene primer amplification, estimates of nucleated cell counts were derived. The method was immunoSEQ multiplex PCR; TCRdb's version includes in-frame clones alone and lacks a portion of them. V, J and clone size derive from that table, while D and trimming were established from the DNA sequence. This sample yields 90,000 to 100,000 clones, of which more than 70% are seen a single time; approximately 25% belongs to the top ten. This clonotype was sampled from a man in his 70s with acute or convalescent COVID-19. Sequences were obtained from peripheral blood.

CDR3 nucleotides: TGCAGCGTCAGAACCGGGACAGGGAACACCGGGGAGCTGTTTTTT. Its protein product is CSVRTGTGNTGELFF. V is TRBV29-1 and J is TRBJ2-2; TRBD1 matches at 8 bases. The CDR3 has 15 residues. V trimming: 6 bases; J trimming: 1 base; junction bases outside the gene matches: 7. Germline assignment: CDR1 SQVTM and CDR2 ANQGSEA.